This TCR beta chain was sequenced during a study of blood T cells in healthy people across ages. Study information: About one barcoded beta molecule was captured per two T cells (by template switching).

Primers used in a second PCR of about 7 to 12 cycles were a sample-barcoded 5' primer and a J-beta primer mix. Using its own MiXCR run on the 5' RACE reads, TCRdb lists one record per CDR3 protein. The profile shows 850,000 to 950,000 distinct CDR3 sequences, 25% to 30% of them singletons. This clonotype was detected a few times. V was trimmed by 4 bases and J by 4 bases, leaving 5 bases between them. This CDR3 has 12 amino acids. CDR1 and CDR2 (germline): LNHDA, SQIVND (reference sequence). The sample comprised blood. The receptor was derived from a woman of 80 years or more in good health. This rearrangement joins TRBV19 to TRBJ1-5; D is undetermined. The DNA of the CDR3 is TGTGCCAGTAGTAAACGTAATCAGCCCCAGCATTTT. Its translation is CASSKRNQPQHF.